The present entry profiles one T cell receptor beta chain with its context. Its antigen is unidentified. The method was immunoSEQ multiplex PCR; TCRdb's version includes in-frame clones alone and lacks a portion of them. The data contain some 40,000 clones, over 85% of them singletons. This CDR3 is 13 amino acids long. Trimming shortened V by 9 bases and J by 2 bases, and 11 bases separated the two germline ends. CDR1 and CDR2 (germline): SNHLY, FYNNEI. The sample comes from a study of graft-versus-host responses after intestinal transplantation. Study information: Recipients received multivisceral, liver-intestinal, or isolated intestinal transplants. Anti-thymocyte globulin induction, then tacrolimus and steroids for about three years, went to all recipients. Study outcomes and limitations: After transplant, early declines in HvG clones were associated with peak levels of circulating GvH clones. Graft-versus-host to host-versus-graft clonal ratios in allografts were high in patients with graft-donor T cell macrochimerism.

The chain couples TRBV2 to TRBJ2-4; perhaps TRBD1 as D (5 bases). The sample here was PBMCs, taken around 280 days after transplant. This receptor was obtained from a human patient who received an intestinal transplant, so some T cells may come from the graft donor. CDR3 sequence (DNA): TGTGCCAGTTTGGGGCCTTCCAAAAACATTCAGTACTTC. This sequence encodes CASLGPSKNIQYF.